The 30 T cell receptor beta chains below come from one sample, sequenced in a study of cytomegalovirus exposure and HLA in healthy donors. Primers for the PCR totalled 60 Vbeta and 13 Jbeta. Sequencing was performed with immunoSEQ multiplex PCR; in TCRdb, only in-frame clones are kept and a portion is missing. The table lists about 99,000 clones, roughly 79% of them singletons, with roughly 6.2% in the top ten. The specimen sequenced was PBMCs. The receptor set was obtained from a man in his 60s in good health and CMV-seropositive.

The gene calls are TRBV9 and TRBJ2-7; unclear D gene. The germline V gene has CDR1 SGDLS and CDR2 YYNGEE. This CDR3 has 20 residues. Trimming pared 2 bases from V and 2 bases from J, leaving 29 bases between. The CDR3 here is CASSVGLVKVRTGPAYEQYF. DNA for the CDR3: TGTGCCAGCAGCGTCGGTTTGGTAAAGGTCCGAACGGGTCCCGCCTACGAGCAGTACTTC.

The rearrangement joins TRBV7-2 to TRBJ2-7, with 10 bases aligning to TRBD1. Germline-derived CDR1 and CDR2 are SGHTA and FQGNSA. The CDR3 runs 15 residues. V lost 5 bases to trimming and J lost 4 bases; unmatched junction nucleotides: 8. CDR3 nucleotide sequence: TGTGCCAGCAGCAGCCGGGACAGGGGTGTGTACGAGCAGTACTTC. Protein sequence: CASSSRDRGVYEQYF.

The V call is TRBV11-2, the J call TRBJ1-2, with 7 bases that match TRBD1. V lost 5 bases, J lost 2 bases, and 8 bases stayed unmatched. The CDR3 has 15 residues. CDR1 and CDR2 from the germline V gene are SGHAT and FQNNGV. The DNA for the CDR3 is TGTGCCAGCAGCCTACAGGGGACACCAAACTATGGCTACACCTTC. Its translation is CASSLQGTPNYGYTF. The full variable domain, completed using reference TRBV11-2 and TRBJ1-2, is EAGVAQSPRYKIIEKRQSVAFWCNPISGHATLYWYQQILGQGPKLLIQFQNNGVVDDSQLPKDRFSAERLKGVDSTLKIQPAKLEDSAVYLCASSLQGTPNYGYTFGSGTRLTVV.

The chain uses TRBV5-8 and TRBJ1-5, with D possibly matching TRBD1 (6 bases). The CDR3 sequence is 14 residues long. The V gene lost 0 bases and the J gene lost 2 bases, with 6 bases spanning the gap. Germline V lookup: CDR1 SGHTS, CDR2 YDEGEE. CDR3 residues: CASSLAGGNQPQHF. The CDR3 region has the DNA TGTGCCAGCAGCTTGGCAGGGGGCAATCAGCCCCAGCATTTT.

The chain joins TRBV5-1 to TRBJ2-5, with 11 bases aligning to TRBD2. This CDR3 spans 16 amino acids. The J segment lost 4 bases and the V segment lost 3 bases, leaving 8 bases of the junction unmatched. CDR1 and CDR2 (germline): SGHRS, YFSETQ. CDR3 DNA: TGCGCCAGCAGCTCCTATAGCGGGGGGGCACGAGAGACCCAGTACTTC. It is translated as CASSSYSGGARETQYF.

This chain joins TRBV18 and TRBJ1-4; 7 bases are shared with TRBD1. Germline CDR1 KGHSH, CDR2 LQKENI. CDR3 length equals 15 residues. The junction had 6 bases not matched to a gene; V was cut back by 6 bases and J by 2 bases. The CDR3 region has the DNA TGTGCCAGCTCCCCGGGGGACAGTACTAATGAAAAACTGTTTTTT. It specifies CASSPGDSTNEKLFF.

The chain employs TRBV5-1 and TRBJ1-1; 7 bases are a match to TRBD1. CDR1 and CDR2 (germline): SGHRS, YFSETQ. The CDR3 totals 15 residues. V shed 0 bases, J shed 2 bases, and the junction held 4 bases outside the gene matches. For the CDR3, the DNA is TGCGCCAGCAGCTTGGAGACAGGGCCCAACACTGAAGCTTTCTTT. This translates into CASSLETGPNTEAFF.

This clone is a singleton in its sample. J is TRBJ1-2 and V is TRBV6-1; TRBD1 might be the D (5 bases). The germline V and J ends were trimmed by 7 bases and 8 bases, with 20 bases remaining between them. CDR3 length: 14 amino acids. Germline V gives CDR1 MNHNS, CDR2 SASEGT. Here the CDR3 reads CASTPFTGGWGYTF. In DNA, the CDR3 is TGTGCCAGCACCCCCTTTACAGGTGGCTGGGGCTACACCTTC.

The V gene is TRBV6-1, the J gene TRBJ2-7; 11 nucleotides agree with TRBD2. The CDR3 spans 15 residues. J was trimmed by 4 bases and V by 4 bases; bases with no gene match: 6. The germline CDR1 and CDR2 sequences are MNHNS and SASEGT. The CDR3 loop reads CASSGVTSGVYEQYF. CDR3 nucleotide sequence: TGTGCCAGCAGTGGGGTGACTAGCGGGGTTTACGAGCAGTACTTC.

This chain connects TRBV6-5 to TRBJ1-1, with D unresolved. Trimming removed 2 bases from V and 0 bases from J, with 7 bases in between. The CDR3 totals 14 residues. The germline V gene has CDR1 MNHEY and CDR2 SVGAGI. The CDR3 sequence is CASSYGVVNTEAFF. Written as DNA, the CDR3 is TGTGCCAGCAGTTACGGAGTGGTGAACACTGAAGCTTTCTTT.

CDR3: CASSERGKQETQYF. DNA for the CDR3: TGTGCCAGCAGTGAAAGAGGGAAGCAAGAGACCCAGTACTTC. The rearrangement links TRBV2 to TRBJ2-5; tentatively, D is TRBD2 (5 bases). Trimming pared 2 bases from V and 2 bases from J, leaving 9 bases between. The CDR3 loop spans 14 amino acids. Germline CDR1 is SNHLY and CDR2 is FYNNEI. Supplemented by reference TRBV2 and TRBJ2-5, the full variable domain reads EPEVTQTPSHQVTQMGQEVILRCVPISNHLYFYWYRQILGQKVEFLVSFYNNEISEKSEIFDDQFSVERPDGSNFTLKIRSTKLEDSAMYFCASSERGKQETQYFGPGTRLLVL.

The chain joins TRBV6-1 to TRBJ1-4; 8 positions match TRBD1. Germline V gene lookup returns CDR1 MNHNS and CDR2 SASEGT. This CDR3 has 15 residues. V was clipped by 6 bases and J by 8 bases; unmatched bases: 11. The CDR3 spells CASRASQGAGEKLFF. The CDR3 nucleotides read TGTGCCAGCAGGGCATCTCAGGGGGCAGGGGAAAAACTGTTTTTT.

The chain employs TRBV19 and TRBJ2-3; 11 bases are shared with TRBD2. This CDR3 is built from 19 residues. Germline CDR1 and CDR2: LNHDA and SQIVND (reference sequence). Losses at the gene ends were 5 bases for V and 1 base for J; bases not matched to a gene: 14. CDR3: CASSLPRTGTSGRTDTQYF. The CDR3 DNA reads TGTGCCAGTAGTCTACCCCGGACAGGGACTAGCGGCCGCACAGATACGCAGTATTTT.

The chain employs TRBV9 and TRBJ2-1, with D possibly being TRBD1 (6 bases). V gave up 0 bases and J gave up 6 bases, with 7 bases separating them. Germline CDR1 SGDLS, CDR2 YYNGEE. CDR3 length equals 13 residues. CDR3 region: CASSVVDSNEQFF. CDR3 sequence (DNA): TGTGCCAGCAGCGTAGTGGACAGCAATGAGCAGTTCTTC. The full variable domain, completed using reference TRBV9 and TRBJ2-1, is DSGVTQTPKHLITATGQRVTLRCSPRSGDLSVYWYQQSLDQGLQFLIQYYNGEERAKGNILERFSAQQFPDLHSELNLSSLELGDSALYFCASSVVDSNEQFFGPGTRLTVL.

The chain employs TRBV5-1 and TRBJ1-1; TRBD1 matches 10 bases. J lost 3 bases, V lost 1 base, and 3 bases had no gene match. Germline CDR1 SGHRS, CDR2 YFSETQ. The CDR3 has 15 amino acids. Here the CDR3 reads CASSLRDRGHTEAFF. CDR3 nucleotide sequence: TGCGCCAGCAGCTTGAGGGACAGGGGACACACTGAAGCTTTCTTT.

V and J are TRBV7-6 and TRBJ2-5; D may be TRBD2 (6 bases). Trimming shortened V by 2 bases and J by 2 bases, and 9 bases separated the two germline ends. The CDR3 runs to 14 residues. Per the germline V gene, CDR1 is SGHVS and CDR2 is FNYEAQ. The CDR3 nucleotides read TGTGCCAGCAGCTTATTGGGGGGACAAGAGACCCAGTACTTC. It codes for CASSLLGGQETQYF.

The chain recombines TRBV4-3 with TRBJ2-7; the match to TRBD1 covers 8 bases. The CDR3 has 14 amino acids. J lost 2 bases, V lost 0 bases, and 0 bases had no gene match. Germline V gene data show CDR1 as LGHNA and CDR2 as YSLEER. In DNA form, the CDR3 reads TGCGCCAGCAGCCAAGAGACAGGGGCCTACGAGCAGTACTTC. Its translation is CASSQETGAYEQYF.

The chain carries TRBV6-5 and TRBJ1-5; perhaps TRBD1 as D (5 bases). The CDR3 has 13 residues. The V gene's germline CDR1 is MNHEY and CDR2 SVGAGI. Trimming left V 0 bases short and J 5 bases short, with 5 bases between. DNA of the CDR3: TGTGCCAGCAGTTACTCAGGGGATCAGCCCCAGCATTTT. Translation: CASSYSGDQPQHF.

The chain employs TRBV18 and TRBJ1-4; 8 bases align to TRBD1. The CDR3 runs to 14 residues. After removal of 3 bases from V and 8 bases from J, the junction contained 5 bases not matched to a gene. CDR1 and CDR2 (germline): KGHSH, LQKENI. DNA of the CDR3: TGTGCCAGCTCACCCCGGACAGGGAGGGAAAAACTGTTTTTT. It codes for CASSPRTGREKLFF.

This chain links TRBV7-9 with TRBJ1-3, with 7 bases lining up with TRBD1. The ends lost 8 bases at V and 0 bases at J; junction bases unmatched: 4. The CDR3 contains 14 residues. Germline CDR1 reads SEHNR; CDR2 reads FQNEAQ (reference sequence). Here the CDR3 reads CASLEGASGNTIYF. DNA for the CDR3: TGTGCCAGCCTCGAGGGGGCCTCTGGAAACACCATATATTTT.

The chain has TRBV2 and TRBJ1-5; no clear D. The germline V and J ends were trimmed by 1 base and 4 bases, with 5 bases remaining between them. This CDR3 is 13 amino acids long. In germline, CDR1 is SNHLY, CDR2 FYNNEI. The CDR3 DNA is TGTGCCAGCAGTGAAGACCTAAATCAGCCCCAGCATTTT. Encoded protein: CASSEDLNQPQHF.

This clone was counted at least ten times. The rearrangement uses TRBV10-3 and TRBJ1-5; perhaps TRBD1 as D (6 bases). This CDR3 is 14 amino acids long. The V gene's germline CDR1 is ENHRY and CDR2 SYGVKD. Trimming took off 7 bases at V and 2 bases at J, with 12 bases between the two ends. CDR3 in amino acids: CAINSQGGNQPQHF. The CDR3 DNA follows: TGTGCCATCAATTCACAGGGTGGCAATCAGCCCCAGCATTTT.

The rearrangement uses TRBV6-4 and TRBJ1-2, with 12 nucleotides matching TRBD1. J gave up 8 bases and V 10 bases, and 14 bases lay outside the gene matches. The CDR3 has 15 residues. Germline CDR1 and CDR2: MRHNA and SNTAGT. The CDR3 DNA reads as TGTGCCACGAACCCGGGACAGGGGGCTTATGAGGGCTACACCTTC. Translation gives CATNPGQGAYEGYTF.

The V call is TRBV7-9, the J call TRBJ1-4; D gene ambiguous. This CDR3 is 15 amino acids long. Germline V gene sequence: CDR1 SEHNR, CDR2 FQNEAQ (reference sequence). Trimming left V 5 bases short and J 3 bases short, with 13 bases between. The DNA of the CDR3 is TGTGCCAGCAGCCCTCCGGGTGTAGCTAATGAAAAACTGTTTTTT. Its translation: CASSPPGVANEKLFF.

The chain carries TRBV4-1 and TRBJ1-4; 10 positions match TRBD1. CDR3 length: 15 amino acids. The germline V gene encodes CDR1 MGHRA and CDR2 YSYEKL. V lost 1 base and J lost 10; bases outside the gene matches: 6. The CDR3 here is CASSQGGTGEGKLFF. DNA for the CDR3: TGCGCCAGCAGCCAAGGAGGGACAGGGGAAGGAAAACTGTTTTTT.

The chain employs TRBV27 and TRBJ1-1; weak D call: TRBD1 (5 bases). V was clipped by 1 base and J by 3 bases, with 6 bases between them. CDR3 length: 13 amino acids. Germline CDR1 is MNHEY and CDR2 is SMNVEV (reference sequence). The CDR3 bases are TGTGCCAGCAGTTTATTAGGGGACACTGAAGCTTTCTTT. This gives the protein CASSLLGDTEAFF.

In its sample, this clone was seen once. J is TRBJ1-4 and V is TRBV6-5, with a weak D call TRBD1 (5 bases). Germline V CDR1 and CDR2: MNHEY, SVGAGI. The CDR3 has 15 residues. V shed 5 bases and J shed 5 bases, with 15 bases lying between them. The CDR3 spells CASSGGDVANEKLFF. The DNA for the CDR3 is TGTGCCAGCAGTGGCGGGGACGTTGCGAATGAAAAACTGTTTTTT.

The CDR3: CASSYATANEQYF. The CDR3 region has the DNA TGTGCCAGCAGTTACGCGACAGCCAACGAGCAGTACTTC. The V call is TRBV6-5, the J call TRBJ2-7; a possible D gene is TRBD1 (5 bases). CDR1 and CDR2 from the germline V gene are MNHEY and SVGAGI. CDR3 length: 13 amino acids. V dropped 2 bases and J dropped 5 bases, with 10 bases sitting between them.

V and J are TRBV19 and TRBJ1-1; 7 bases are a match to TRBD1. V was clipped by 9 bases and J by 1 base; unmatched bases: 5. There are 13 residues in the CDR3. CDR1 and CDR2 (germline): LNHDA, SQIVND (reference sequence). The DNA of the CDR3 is TGTGCCAGCACCGGGACAGCGAACACTGAAGCTTTCTTT. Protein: CASTGTANTEAFF. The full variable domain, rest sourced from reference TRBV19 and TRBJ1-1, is DGGITQSPKYLFRKEGQNVTLSCEQNLNHDAMYWYRQDPGQGLRLIYYSQIVNDFQKGDIAEGYSVSREKKESFPLTVTSAQKNPTAFYLCASTGTANTEAFFGQGTRLTVV.

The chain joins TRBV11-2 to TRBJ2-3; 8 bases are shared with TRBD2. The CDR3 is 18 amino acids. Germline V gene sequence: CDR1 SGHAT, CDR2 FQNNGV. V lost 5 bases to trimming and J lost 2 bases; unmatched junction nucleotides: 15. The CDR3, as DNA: TGTGCCAGCAGCCCTCCCCGGGGAGCGGGGGTGCTCACAGATACGCAGTATTTT. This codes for CASSPPRGAGVLTDTQYF.